These 27 T cell receptor beta chains originate from one sample sequenced in a study of T cell repertoires in cytomegalovirus infection. TCRdb ran MiXCR on the reads and lists one entry per CDR3 protein. The table includes 200,000 or so distinct CDR3 sequences, 28% detected once. Sequenced sample: PBMCs. The receptors stem from a human donor in good health (CMV status not recorded). Some clones in this sample may be carry-over from other donors' samples.

This clonotype was seen many times. The chain recombines TRBV7-2 with TRBJ2-2; 9 nucleotides match TRBD2. The CDR3 consists of 17 residues. Trimming removed 4 bases from V and 0 bases from J; junction bases left unmatched: 6. Germline CDR1 SGHTA, CDR2 FQGNSA. The CDR3 DNA follows: TGTGCCAGCAGCTCATGGGGCGGGGGGGCGAACACCGGGGAGCTGTTTTTT. Translation gives CASSSWGGGANTGELFF.

Only a few counts were recorded for this clonotype. This sequence joins TRBV7-6 and TRBJ2-5; 8 nucleotides align to TRBD1. V lost 5 bases and J lost 5; bases outside the gene matches: 7. Germline CDR1 reads SGHVS; CDR2 reads FNYEAQ. This CDR3 contains 14 residues. CDR3 DNA sequence: TGTGCCAGCAGCGCCCGACAGGGGAGGGAGACCCAGTACTTC. Translated, it gives CASSARQGRETQYF.

This clonotype was detected only a few times. J is TRBJ2-2 and V is TRBV18; D might be TRBD1 (5 bases). V was shortened by 5 bases and J by 0 bases, with 13 bases between the two germline ends. The CDR3 extends over 16 amino acids. Per the germline V gene, CDR1 is KGHSH and CDR2 is LQKENI. The CDR3 DNA follows: TGTGCCAGCTCAAGATCCCGACAGACGAACACCGGGGAGCTGTTTTTT. Amino acids: CASSRSRQTNTGELFF.

This clonotype was counted at least ten times. This sequence joins TRBV6-2 or TRBV6-3 and TRBJ2-7; D is possibly TRBD1 (5 bases). This CDR3 contains 13 residues. CDR1 and CDR2 from the germline V gene are MNHEY and SVGEGT. V lost 5 bases and J lost 2, with 10 bases in between. The CDR3 loop reads CASSDSDAYEQYF. Written as DNA, the CDR3 is TGTGCCAGCAGTGACAGTGATGCCTACGAGCAGTACTTC.

The chain links TRBV6-1 to TRBJ1-1; D unclear. The CDR3 contains 11 residues. V was shortened by 2 bases and J by 8 bases, with 6 bases between the two germline ends. The germline V gene has CDR1 MNHNS and CDR2 SASEGT. Here the CDR3 reads CASSEFTEAFF. CDR3 nucleotide sequence: TGTGCCAGCAGTGAATTTACAGAAGCTTTCTTT.

In this sample, this clonotype turned up a few times. The rearrangement uses TRBV7-9 and TRBJ2-3, with D possibly TRBD1 on 8 matching bases. The CDR3 covers 15 residues. Germline V gene sequence: CDR1 SEHNR, CDR2 FQNEAQ (reference sequence). Trimming shortened V by 5 bases and J by 5 bases, and 17 bases separated the two germline ends. For the CDR3, the DNA is TGTGCCAGCAGCCTCTTACAGGGGGGGAAAGATACGCAGTATTTT. Encoded protein: CASSLLQGGKDTQYF.

The sample holds a few counts of this clonotype. The chain joins TRBV7-8 to TRBJ2-7; D could derive from TRBD1 or TRBD2 (7 bases each). V dropped 5 bases and J dropped 1 base, with 15 bases sitting between them. The CDR3 spans 15 residues. Germline CDR1 reads SGHVS; CDR2 reads FQNEAQ. CDR3 sequence: CASSQRDSLSYEQYF. Written as DNA, the CDR3 is TGTGCCAGCAGCCAGCGGGACAGCCTATCCTACGAGCAGTACTTC. The full variable domain, in which reference TRBV7-8 and TRBJ2-7 provide the parts outside the CDR3, is GAGVSQSPRYKVAKRGQDVALRCDPISGHVSLFWYQQALGQGPEFLTYFQNEAQLDKSGLPSDRFFAERPEGSVSTLKIQRTQQEDSAVYLCASSQRDSLSYEQYFGPGTRLTVT.

The chain has TRBV7-9 and TRBJ1-4; D may be TRBD1 (5 bases). Trimming stripped 0 bases from V and 2 bases from J, with 7 bases between. This CDR3 contains 15 residues. Germline loops: CDR1 SEHNR, CDR2 FQNEAQ (reference sequence). CDR3 in amino acids: CASSLAQGTNEKLFF. As DNA, the CDR3 is TGTGCCAGCAGCTTAGCCCAGGGTACTAATGAAAAACTGTTTTTT.

The gene calls are TRBV11-2 and TRBJ1-2; TRBD1 might be the D (6 bases). V gave up 6 bases and J gave up 5 bases, with 13 bases separating them. Germline V CDR1 and CDR2: SGHAT, FQNNGV. This CDR3 is built from 13 residues. CDR3 loop: CASSRGRGYGYTF. The CDR3 DNA follows: TGTGCCAGCAGTAGAGGCAGGGGATATGGCTACACCTTC.

This clonotype was seen repeatedly, ten times or more. The rearrangement joins TRBV7-2 to TRBJ1-5; D unclear. Germline-derived CDR1 and CDR2 are SGHTA and FQGNSA. Trimming shortened V by 1 base and J by 5 bases, and 12 bases separated the two germline ends. The CDR3 length is 15 residues. CDR3: CASSLDQQVDQPQHF. CDR3 DNA sequence: TGTGCCAGCAGCTTAGACCAGCAGGTTGATCAGCCCCAGCATTTT.

The DNA of the CDR3 is TGTGCCAGCAGCTTAGGGCGGGGGGCAGGGGAGCTGTTTTTT. It encodes CASSLGRGAGELFF. The chain recombines TRBV7-8 with TRBJ2-2; 8 nucleotides line up with TRBD2. Germline assignment: CDR1 SGHVS and CDR2 FQNEAQ. Trimming at V came to 1 base and at J to 8 bases, leaving 3 bases not matched to a gene. This CDR3 region has 14 residues.

This clonotype has at least ten counts. V is TRBV12-3 or TRBV12-4 and J is TRBJ2-1, with TRBD1 as a possible D gene (5 bases). Trimming shortened V by 5 bases and J by 8 bases, and 16 bases separated the two germline ends. CDR3 length: 14 residues. CDR3 in amino acids: CASSPSGASDEQFF. The CDR3 region has the DNA TGTGCCAGCAGTCCGTCTGGGGCGAGCGATGAGCAGTTCTTC.

This sequence joins TRBV14 and TRBJ1-2; TRBD1 might be the D (5 bases). This CDR3 region has 14 residues. CDR1 and CDR2 (germline): SGHDN, FVKESK. Trimming removed 3 bases at V and 4 bases at J, with 12 bases between. The CDR3 bases are TGTGCCAGCAGCCATCTTCAGGGATCCTATGGCTACACCTTC. Its translation: CASSHLQGSYGYTF.

This clonotype turned up a few times. V usage is TRBV14 and J usage is TRBJ2-3; D may correspond to TRBD1 or TRBD2 (6 bases each). V was clipped by 0 bases and J by 3 bases, with 10 bases between them. Germline V gene sequence: CDR1 SGHDN, CDR2 FVKESK. This CDR3 contains 15 residues. The CDR3 reads CASSQDGGLTDTQYF. The CDR3, as DNA: TGTGCCAGCAGCCAAGATGGGGGGCTAACAGATACGCAGTATTTT.

This clonotype was picked up many times. The chain employs TRBV7-2 and TRBJ2-5; D might be TRBD1 (6 bases). The CDR3 contains 13 residues. With 6 bases removed from V and 5 bases from J, the gap between germline ends came to 13 bases. The V gene's germline CDR1 is SGHTA and CDR2 FQGNSA. The CDR3 reads CASRSTGLETQYF. The CDR3 coding sequence is TGTGCCAGCAGGTCAACAGGGTTGGAGACCCAGTACTTC.

About this clonotype itself: Possible read error: a much larger clone is one base away. This sequence joins TRBV5-1 and TRBJ2-1, with TRBD2 identical over 11 bases. The CDR3 consists of 15 residues. Per the germline V gene, CDR1 is SGHRS and CDR2 is YFSETQ. The CDR3 nucleotides read TGCGCCACCAGCTTCGGGACTAGCGGTAACAATGAGCAGTTCTTC. The encoded protein is CATSFGTSGNNEQFF.

This chain uses TRBV7-8 with TRBJ2-7; possible D gene TRBD2, 6 bases. Germline CDR1 is SGHVS and CDR2 is FQNEAQ. Trimming shortened V by 4 bases and J by 2 bases, and 12 bases separated the two germline ends. This CDR3 region has 14 residues. The CDR3 protein is CASSSRDVAYEQYF. The DNA for the CDR3 is TGTGCCAGCAGCTCGCGGGACGTGGCCTACGAGCAGTACTTC.

This clonotype came up many times. The rearrangement uses TRBV7-3 and TRBJ1-1, with a tentative D call TRBD1 (5 bases). The V and J ends lost 5 bases and 1 base respectively, with 8 bases between them. CDR1 is SGHTA, CDR2 FQGTGA, per germline. The CDR3 runs to 13 residues. In nucleotides, the CDR3 is TGTGCCAGCAGCGGGGACGGGAACACTGAAGCTTTCTTT. Encoded protein: CASSGDGNTEAFF.

Many counts were recorded for this clonotype. CDR3 residues: CASSRPDSPLHF. The CDR3 bases are TGTGCCAGCAGCCGGCCCGATTCACCCCTCCACTTT. The chain recombines TRBV7-2 with TRBJ1-6; D is undetermined. The CDR3 loop spans 12 amino acids. V lost 5 bases and J lost 8, with 7 bases in between. Per the germline V gene, CDR1 is SGHTA and CDR2 is FQGNSA.

This clonotype has a handful of counts. Here the CDR3 reads CSAKRTSGGARDTQYF. The CDR3 nucleotides read TGCAGTGCAAAACGGACTAGCGGGGGGGCGCGGGATACGCAGTATTTT. This chain uses TRBV20-1 with TRBJ2-3; 15 bases are shared with TRBD2. V was pared by 6 bases and J by 6 bases, with 10 bases of the junction left unmatched. Germline V gene lookup returns CDR1 DFQATT and CDR2 SNEGSKA (reference sequence). The CDR3 runs to 16 residues.

This clonotype came up a few times. This rearrangement joins TRBV12-3 or TRBV12-4 to TRBJ1-2; D is perhaps TRBD1 (5 bases). This CDR3 contains 13 residues. Trimming took off 7 bases at V and 8 bases at J, with 17 bases between the two ends. The CDR3 loop is CASNEGPGGGYTF. CDR3 bases: TGTGCCAGCAATGAGGGACCCGGGGGGGGCTACACCTTC.

This clonotype was detected only a few times. This rearrangement joins TRBV29-1 to TRBJ1-2; TRBD1 matches 7 bases. Per germline, CDR1 SQVTM and CDR2 ANQGSEA. V lost 7 bases to trimming and J lost 3 bases; unmatched junction nucleotides: 5. CDR3 length: 12 amino acids. The CDR3 nucleotides read TGCAGCGCTGCCGGGACAGACTATGGCTACACCTTC. Its protein product is CSAAGTDYGYTF.

The chain combines TRBV3-1 with TRBJ2-7; possible D gene TRBD1, 6 bases. Germline CDR1 and CDR2: LGHDT and YNNKEL (reference sequence). The length of the CDR3 is 13 residues. The germline V and J ends were trimmed by 4 bases and 3 bases, with 10 bases remaining between them. Written as DNA, the CDR3 is TGTGCCAGCAGCCGCGACAGGAACTACGAGCAGTACTTC. Translated: CASSRDRNYEQYF.

V is TRBV4-3 and J is TRBJ1-4, with no clear D. CDR3 size: 19 residues. Looked up from germline, CDR1 is LGHNA and CDR2 is YSLEER. Trimming left V 0 bases short and J 8 bases short, with 25 bases between. CDR3 protein: CASSQDGENLRYFQEKLFF. The CDR3 DNA is TGCGCCAGCAGCCAAGATGGGGAAAACCTTCGCTATTTCCAGGAAAAACTGTTTTTT.

J is TRBJ2-3 and V is TRBV11-3; D is perhaps TRBD2 (5 bases). Trimming removed 1 base from V and 0 bases from J, with 8 bases in between. The CDR3 has 15 residues. In germline, CDR1 is SGHNT, CDR2 YENEEA. In nucleotides, the CDR3 is TGTGCCAGCAGCTTAGGCCCTAGCAGCACAGATACGCAGTATTTT. It encodes CASSLGPSSTDTQYF.

This CDR3 reads CASSSGQRQYF. Written as DNA, the CDR3 is TGTGCCAGCAGTTCAGGACAGCGTCAGTACTTC. V usage is TRBV7-3 and J usage is TRBJ2-7; possibly TRBD1 for D (6 bases). Trimming removed 6 bases from V and 10 bases from J, with 13 bases in between. This CDR3 is 11 amino acids long. Germline V gene data show CDR1 as SGHTA and CDR2 as FQGTGA.

V usage is TRBV5-4 and J usage is TRBJ2-2; a weak D match, TRBD2 (5 bases). The CDR3 contains 14 residues. Germline V gene data show CDR1 as SGHNT and CDR2 as YYREEE (reference sequence). V was clipped by 2 bases and J by 8 bases, with 13 bases between them. The CDR3 reads CASSFHTDSGELFF. CDR3 DNA: TGTGCCAGCAGCTTTCACACGGACTCGGGGGAGCTGTTTTTT.